What follows are 28 T cell receptor beta chains derived from one specimen sequenced in a study of vaccination effects on CD4 cells after COVID-19. The data were produced by immunoSEQ multiplex PCR, yet TCRdb's version contains in-frame clones alone and is incomplete. The top ten clones hold approximately 20% of a sample with some 17,000 clones, 76% of them seen once. ViraFEST expansion of antigen-specific CD4+ T cells with viral peptide pools preceded sequencing. After roughly 10 days in culture, the CD4+ T cells were isolated. A positive SARS-CoV-2 PCR test fell between March and December 2020. Participants were given two doses of BNT162b2 or mRNA-1273 vaccine. The antigens for these receptors are not known. The sample here was CD4+ T cells from PBMCs cultured with SARS-CoV-2 spike peptides, taken after COVID-19 vaccination. These receptors came from a human donor who had a prior SARS-CoV-2 infection.

The chain couples TRBV10-3 to TRBJ1-2; 7 bases map to TRBD1. Germline V gene lookup returns CDR1 ENHRY and CDR2 SYGVKD. The junction had 10 bases not matched to a gene; V was cut back by 8 bases and J by 1 base. The CDR3 totals 15 residues. CDR3 residues: CAIQGQQGINYGYTF. The CDR3 nucleotides are TGTGCCATCCAAGGACAACAGGGGATTAACTATGGCTACACCTTC.

A few counts support this clone. The V and J genes are TRBV27 and TRBJ1-2; D is unresolved. With 1 base removed from V and 9 bases from J, the gap between germline ends came to 12 bases. The CDR3 is 13 residues long. In germline, CDR1 is MNHEY, CDR2 SMNVEV (reference sequence). The DNA for the CDR3 is TGTGCCAGCAGTTTATTGGACGGAGGCAGCTACACCTTC. It specifies CASSLLDGGSYTF.

This chain links TRBV10-1 with TRBJ2-3; TRBD2 might be the D (6 bases). The V end was cut by 6 bases, the J end by 6 bases, with 13 bases between. The CDR3 consists of 13 residues. In germline, CDR1 is WNHNN, CDR2 SYGVQD (reference sequence). CDR3 sequence: CASSRLVPDTQYF. CDR3 DNA sequence: TGCGCCAGCAGCCGACTAGTTCCGGATACGCAGTATTTT.

V gene TRBV9 combines with J gene TRBJ2-7; TRBD1 matches at 7 bases. CDR3 size: 17 residues. The germline V gene has CDR1 SGDLS and CDR2 YYNGEE. V shed 0 bases, J shed 0 bases, and the junction held 9 bases outside the gene matches. CDR3 coding DNA: TGTGCCAGCAGCGTAGGTTCGGGACAGCCTTACTCCTACGAGCAGTACTTC. Its protein is CASSVGSGQPYSYEQYF.

This rearrangement joins TRBV27 to TRBJ1-3; the D gene is possibly TRBD1 (6 bases). The CDR3 has 16 residues. Germline lookup yields CDR1 MNHEY and CDR2 SMNVEV (reference sequence). Trimming removed 5 bases at V and 3 bases at J, with 17 bases between. For the CDR3, the DNA is TGTGCCAGCAGTCCCCACCAACAGGGCCGTGGAAACACCATATATTTT. Protein sequence: CASSPHQQGRGNTIYF.

This chain connects TRBV19 to TRBJ2-3, with TRBD2 identical over 7 bases. Germline CDR1 is LNHDA and CDR2 is SQIVND (reference sequence). The V segment lost 6 bases and the J segment 7 bases; nucleotides outside the gene matches: 10. The CDR3 spans 14 residues. The CDR3 DNA reads TGTGCCAGTAGCTTGGGACTATCAACCAATACGCAGTATTTT. It yields the protein CASSLGLSTNTQYF.

The chain uses TRBV2 and TRBJ1-5; maybe TRBD1 (6 bases). Germline V gene sequence: CDR1 SNHLY, CDR2 FYNNEI. V lost 4 bases and J lost 1, with 11 bases in between. The CDR3 has 15 residues. CDR3 amino acids: CASSGLQGSNQPQHF. In DNA, the CDR3 is TGTGCCAGCAGTGGGCTGCAGGGGAGCAATCAGCCCCAGCATTTT.

This clone was picked up a small number of times. The genes are TRBV11-2 and TRBJ2-3; no clear D. Germline V gene data show CDR1 as SGHAT and CDR2 as FQNNGV. V gave up 6 bases and J gave up 9 bases, with 13 bases separating them. The CDR3 is 12 amino acids. The CDR3 DNA follows: TGTGCCAGCAGACGCGGCCCCACCACGCAGTATTTT. It specifies CASRRGPTTQYF.

This clone has a handful of counts. The V call is TRBV2, the J call TRBJ2-1, with 9 bases lining up with TRBD2. The trim removed 4 bases at V and 10 bases at J, leaving 8 bases unmatched. The germline V gene encodes CDR1 SNHLY and CDR2 FYNNEI. The CDR3 is made up of 14 amino acids. The CDR3 DNA follows: TGTGCCAGCAGTGGGCGGGGGGGCCTGGGAGAGCAGTTCTTC. Translation: CASSGRGGLGEQFF.

V is TRBV7-9 and J is TRBJ2-7, with 8 nucleotides matching TRBD2. The germline CDR1 and CDR2 sequences are SEHNR and FQNEAQ (reference sequence). Trimming cost V 1 base and J 2 bases; bases outside gene matches: 7. The CDR3 extends over 16 amino acids. The CDR3 DNA follows: TGTGCCAGCAGCTTAGGGTTATCGGGAGGGCCCTACGAGCAGTACTTC. Protein product: CASSLGLSGGPYEQYF. The variable domain in full, completed from reference TRBV7-9 and TRBJ2-7, reads DTGVSQNPRHKITKRGQNVTFRCDPISEHNRLYWYRQTLGQGPEFLTYFQNEAQLEKSRLLSDRFSAERPKGSFSTLEIQRTEQGDSAMYLCASSLGLSGGPYEQYFGPGTRLTVT.

The CDR3 sequence is CASQVSHREPREYF. In DNA form, the CDR3 reads TGTGCCAGCCAAGTCTCTCACCGGGAACCCAGAGAGTACTTC. The rearrangement links TRBV28 to TRBJ2-4, with D possibly being TRBD2 (5 bases). Germline V gene data show CDR1 as MDHEN and CDR2 as SYDVKM. This CDR3 contains 14 residues. Trimming removed 8 bases from V and 14 bases from J, with 25 bases in between.

This chain connects TRBV18 to TRBJ2-7; D tentatively reads TRBD1 or TRBD2 (5 bases each). CDR1 KGHSH and CDR2 LQKENI come from the germline V gene. The CDR3 length is 14 residues. Trimming pared 3 bases from V and 5 bases from J, leaving 14 bases between. CDR3 in amino acids: CASSPGRGRNEQYF. The DNA of the CDR3 is TGTGCCAGCTCACCGGGAAGGGGACGTAACGAGCAGTACTTC. Full variable domain (outside the CDR3, taken from reference TRBV18 and TRBJ2-7): NAGVMQNPRHLVRRRGQEARLRCSPMKGHSHVYWYRQLPEEGLKFMVYLQKENIIDESGMPKERFSAEFPKEGPSILRIQQVVRGDSAAYFCASSPGRGRNEQYFGPGTRLTVT.

The rearrangement uses TRBV6-6 and TRBJ1-5, with 7 bases aligning to TRBD1. There are 16 residues in the CDR3. Losses at the gene ends were 6 bases for V and 1 base for J; bases not matched to a gene: 9. The germline V gene encodes CDR1 MNHNY and CDR2 SVGAGI (reference sequence). CDR3 sequence reads: CASSLHRGTSNQPQHF. The CDR3 region has the DNA TGTGCCAGCAGCCTGCACAGGGGTACCAGCAATCAGCCCCAGCATTTT.

This clone was picked up a small number of times. V usage is TRBV6-7 and J usage is TRBJ2-7; 11 nucleotides agree with TRBD2. TRBV6-7 is given ORF status, its function remaining uncertain. V shed 5 bases and J 0 bases; nucleotides not matched to a gene: 12. The CDR3 extends over 18 amino acids. In DNA form, the CDR3 reads TGTGCCAGCAGTAACGCAGGGACTAGCGGACTAGACTCCTACGAGCAGTACTTC. This codes for CASSNAGTSGLDSYEQYF.

The genes are TRBV5-6 and TRBJ2-7, with a weak D call TRBD2 (5 bases). The CDR3 is 17 amino acids. The V gene lost 4 bases and the J gene lost 2 bases, with 22 bases spanning the gap. CDR1 and CDR2 (germline): SGHDT, YYEEEE. CDR3 in DNA: TGTGCCAGCAGCCCTGGCTTTAGCGAGACCTTTGCCTACGAGCAGTACTTC. Translated: CASSPGFSETFAYEQYF.

Turning to this clone: A read error may produce the germline difference seen at one junction end. The V gene is TRBV12-3 or TRBV12-4, the J gene TRBJ1-1, with 8 positions matching TRBD1. This CDR3 contains 12 residues. The CDR3 sequence: CASSFYQGARAF. In nucleotides, the CDR3 is TGTGCCAGCAGTTTCTATCAGGGGGCGCGGGCCTTT.

This rearrangement joins TRBV5-1 to TRBJ2-1; 9 nucleotides agree with TRBD2. From germline, CDR1 is SGHRS and CDR2 YFSETQ. The CDR3 is 15 amino acids. Trimming at V came to 4 bases and at J to 6 bases, leaving 8 bases not matched to a gene. CDR3 nucleotide sequence: TGCGCCAGCAGCCCACCGGGACTAGCTCGCAATGAGCAGTTCTTC. This codes for CASSPPGLARNEQFF.

The genes are TRBV27 and TRBJ2-6; D gene ambiguous. Trimming left V 1 base short and J 4 bases short, with 11 bases between. Germline CDR1 reads MNHEY; CDR2 reads SMNVEV (reference sequence). This CDR3 has 16 residues. CDR3 in DNA: TGTGCCAGCAGTTTATTGGTAGGGTTGGGGGCCAACGTCCTGACTTTC. The encoded protein is CASSLLVGLGANVLTF. The whole variable domain, remainder taken from reference TRBV27 and TRBJ2-6, is EAQVTQNPRYLITVTGKKLTVTCSQNMNHEYMSWYRQDPGLGLRQIYYSMNVEVTDKGDVPEGYKVSRKEKRNFPLILESPSPNQTSLYFCASSLLVGLGANVLTFGAGSRLTVL.

The chain joins TRBV9 to TRBJ1-5; D not certain. Germline lookup yields CDR1 SGDLS and CDR2 YYNGEE. V dropped 4 bases and J dropped 3 bases, with 14 bases sitting between them. This CDR3 spans 15 amino acids. This CDR3 is CASSPGDTNNQPQHF. CDR3 coding DNA: TGTGCCAGCAGCCCCGGGGATACGAACAATCAGCCCCAGCATTTT.

The chain joins TRBV4-2 to TRBJ1-2; the D is unclear. The V gene lost 2 bases and the J gene lost 4 bases, with 8 bases spanning the gap. The CDR3 length is 13 residues. Germline-derived CDR1 and CDR2 are LGHNA and YNFKEQ. The CDR3 sequence is CASSQTLGYGYTF. The CDR3 DNA follows: TGTGCCAGCAGCCAAACCCTTGGCTATGGCTACACCTTC.

This clone turned up a few times. The chain uses TRBV7-3 and TRBJ2-1; weak D call: TRBD2 (6 bases). Germline CDR1 and CDR2: SGHTA and FQGTGA. V was trimmed by 5 bases and J by 4 bases, leaving 18 bases between them. The CDR3 has 16 residues. In DNA form, the CDR3 reads TGTGCCAGCAGCCCCACGGGCGGGGCCCCTTACAATGAGCAGTTCTTC. It specifies CASSPTGGAPYNEQFF. Based on the CDR3 plus reference TRBV7-3 and TRBJ2-1, the full variable domain is GAGVSQTPSNKVTEKGKYVELRCDPISGHTALYWYRQSLGQGPEFLIYFQGTGAADDSGLPNDRFFAVRPEGSVSTLKIQRTERGDSAVYLCASSPTGGAPYNEQFFGPGTRLTVL.

J is TRBJ2-7 and V is TRBV11-3; 14 nucleotides agree with TRBD2. Trimming took 5 bases from V and 2 from J; bases not matched to a gene: 11. Germline-derived CDR1 and CDR2 are SGHNT and YENEEA. This CDR3 is 18 amino acids long. The CDR3 protein is CASSGTPGLAGVTYEQYF. The CDR3 nucleotides are TGTGCCAGCAGCGGAACCCCGGGACTAGCGGGAGTCACCTACGAGCAGTACTTC.

DNA for the CDR3: TGTGCCTGGAGGGGATCTAGCGGGAGATCTTACAATGAGCAGTTCTTC. Translating it yields CAWRGSSGRSYNEQFF. J is TRBJ2-1 and V is TRBV30; 10 positions agree with TRBD2. Germline V gives CDR1 GTSNPN, CDR2 SVGIG (reference sequence). With 3 bases clipped from V and 4 bases from J, the junction kept 9 bases outside the gene matches. This CDR3 has 16 amino acids.

V is TRBV5-1 and J is TRBJ2-7, with D maybe TRBD2 (6 bases). V shed 2 bases and J shed 0 bases, with 9 bases lying between them. The germline V gene has CDR1 SGHRS and CDR2 YFSETQ. CDR3 length: 14 residues. The CDR3 here is CASSLERASYEQYF. The CDR3 region has the DNA TGCGCCAGCAGCTTAGAGCGGGCCTCCTACGAGCAGTACTTC.

The CDR3 nucleotides are TGTGCCAGCAGCGCCCAGGGGTCTGGGGCCAACGTCCTGACTTTC. Its protein product is CASSAQGSGANVLTF. This chain joins TRBV9 and TRBJ2-6; perhaps TRBD1 as D (6 bases). This CDR3 has 15 residues. V shed 3 bases and J shed 1 base, with 8 bases lying between them. The germline V gene has CDR1 SGDLS and CDR2 YYNGEE.

V is TRBV21-1 and J is TRBJ1-5; the table calls TRBD1, which could not be checked here. TRBV21-1 is marked as a pseudogene. This CDR3 has 19 residues. The CDR3 reads CASSKGLSRGSVPSQPQHF. The DNA of the CDR3 is TGTGCCAGCAGCAAAGGCCTATCCAGGGGAAGTGTTCCGAGTCAGCCCCAGCATTTT.

The V call is TRBV10-3, the J call TRBJ2-7; 8 bases are a match to TRBD1. CDR3 length: 14 amino acids. J gave up 4 bases and V 5 bases, and 7 bases lay outside the gene matches. CDR1 ENHRY and CDR2 SYGVKD come from the germline V gene. The CDR3 region has the DNA TGTGCCATCAGTACGACCCAGGGGGCGTACGAGCAGTACTTC. Its protein product is CAISTTQGAYEQYF.

This clone appeared once. J is TRBJ1-4 and V is TRBV6-5; 8 positions match TRBD1. CDR3 size: 15 residues. V dropped 6 bases and J dropped 4; count of bases not matched to a gene: 7. Germline V gives CDR1 MNHEY, CDR2 SVGAGI. Written as DNA, the CDR3 is TGTGCCAGCAGGCAGACAGGGGTTAATAATGAAAAACTGTTTTTT. This encodes CASRQTGVNNEKLFF.